This paragraph covers one TCR beta chain sequence. Its antigen is not known. With a much larger clone just one base away, this may be a read error. This CDR3 has 13 amino acids. CDR1 SGHRS and CDR2 YFSETQ come from the germline V gene. V was clipped by 0 bases and J by 7 bases, with 10 bases between them. The data are from a study of neurological immune-mediated disorders. Whole-study results and caveats: As far as clinical or MRI features were concerned, none was associated with the multiple sclerosis repertoire cluster. No CDR3 amino acid sequences were shared by expanded clones across subjects, suggesting private repertoires in all groups.

5'RACE with 10-nucleotide random UMIs produced the cDNA. Each CDR3 protein gets one entry after TCRdb re-called the 5' RACE reads with MiXCR. The table records about 25,000 distinct CDR3 sequences, about 3.5% of them present only once. This chain links TRBV5-1 with TRBJ1-2; no definite D call. This clonotype originated in a woman in her twenties or thirties with multiple sclerosis. Input material: PBMCs. CDR3 DNA: TGCGCCAGCAGCTTGGAAAGGGAGGCTGGCTACACCTTC. The encoded protein is CASSLEREAGYTF.